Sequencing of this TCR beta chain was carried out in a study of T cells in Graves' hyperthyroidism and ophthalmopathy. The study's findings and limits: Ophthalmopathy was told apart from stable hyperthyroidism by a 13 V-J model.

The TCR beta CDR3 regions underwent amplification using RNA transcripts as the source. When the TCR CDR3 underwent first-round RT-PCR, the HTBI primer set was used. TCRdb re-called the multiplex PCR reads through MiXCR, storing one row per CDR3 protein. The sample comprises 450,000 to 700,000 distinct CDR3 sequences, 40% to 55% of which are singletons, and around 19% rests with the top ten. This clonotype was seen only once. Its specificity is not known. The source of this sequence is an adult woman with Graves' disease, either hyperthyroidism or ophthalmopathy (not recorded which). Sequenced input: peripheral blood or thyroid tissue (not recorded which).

CDR3 DNA sequence: TGCAGTCCGGACGGTACTGGGGAGACCCAGTACTTC. This encodes CSPDGTGETQYF. The J gene is TRBJ2-5, the V gene TRBV20-1; the D is unclear. In germline, CDR1 is DFQATT, CDR2 SNEGSKA (reference sequence). The V and J ends lost 8 bases and 5 bases respectively, with 15 bases between them. The CDR3 contains 12 residues.